This T cell receptor beta chain comes out of a study of cytomegalovirus exposure and HLA in healthy donors. Study-wide points: Among the CMV-associated chains, three were confirmed in vitro as specific for CMV antigens.

The study drew the donors from its roughly 110-subject validation cohort, separate from the 666-subject first cohort. Germline CDR1 is SGHNT and CDR2 is YYREEE (reference sequence). The CDR3 loop spans 17 amino acids. The V end lost 4 bases, the J end lost 0 bases, and 18 bases lay between the germline ends. Clones were read by immunoSEQ multiplex PCR, and TCRdb kept only the in-frame ones, dropping some. The data show 110,000 to 150,000 clones, about nine tenths seen once. A note on this clone: Its antigen is unknown.

Sequenced sample: PBMCs. The sequence derives from a man younger than 30 in good health and CMV-seronegative. V is TRBV5-4 and J is TRBJ2-3, with D possibly matching TRBD2 (6 bases). The CDR3 DNA is TGTGCCAGCAGCCCGGCCGGAGCGGGCACTAGCACAGATACGCAGTATTTT. Translated, it gives CASSPAGAGTSTDTQYF.